A selection of T cell receptor beta chains follows, all from one sample in a study of shared clonotypes between healthy human individuals. Profiling relied on immunoSEQ multiplex PCR, and the TCRdb table lists in-frame clones only, not all of them. The sample carries some 530,000 clones, more than 75% recorded once. The sequenced sample consisted of PBMCs. Receptor source: a woman in her thirties or forties in good health. Some clones in this sample may be carry-over from other donors' samples. Each CDR3 is given with its conserved first and last residue. The order of the fields is V gene, J gene, CDR3 protein.

TRBV11-2,TRBJ1-1,CASSLDLNGKAFF
TRBV7-6,TRBJ2-1,CASSRQRHIVNEQFF
TRBV28,TRBJ2-7,CASSPFGYRDYEQYF
TRBV25-1,TRBJ2-5,CAGQGWGQETQYF
TRBV19,TRBJ2-5,CASSIGSQGGTQYF
TRBV28,TRBJ1-2,CASSLFGVGYTF
TRBV5-1,TRBJ2-7,CASSFQGPYEQYF
TRBV5-4,TRBJ2-3,CASSNGQGSTDTQYF
TRBV7-6,TRBJ1-4,CASSLASRGIEKLFF
TRBV30,TRBJ2-3,CAWSVPTILRSTDTQYF
TRBV29-1,TRBJ2-5,CSVETQETQYF
TRBV7-9,TRBJ2-5,CASSLATGTQYF
TRBV30,TRBJ2-7,CASEAQTYEQYF
TRBV11-3,TRBJ2-1,CASSRGASEQFF
TRBV28,TRBJ2-4,CASSLGQPLAKNIQYF
TRBV29-1,TRBJ2-3,CSVGFGGRTDTQYF
TRBV9,TRBJ2-1,CASSVQADNEQFF
TRBV2,TRBJ1-2,CASTARGHNYGYTF
TRBV7-2,TRBJ2-5,CASSLNSYETQYF
TRBV5-1,TRBJ2-5,CASSLARLAGTGLGETQYF
TRBV7-9,TRBJ1-3,CASSLAPGLGNTIYF
TRBV6-5,TRBJ1-2,CASSYSGYGYTF
TRBV13,TRBJ2-4,CASSTPGPEGNIQYF
TRBV19,TRBJ2-1,CASSPFTDSGRAGDNEQFF
TRBV19,TRBJ1-5,CATSGSLGNQPQHF
TRBV11-2,TRBJ1-4,CASSPQRGGEKLFF
TRBV7-9,TRBJ2-3,CASSLVFDTQYF
TRBV21-1,TRBJ1-1,CASSKAGGPEAFF
TRBV28,TRBJ2-7,CASTKPGYEQYF
TRBV5-1,TRBJ2-2,CASSLVGGANTGELFF
TRBV5-5,TRBJ2-1,CASSLMVRQDGGEQFF
TRBV29-1,TRBJ2-3,CSVEWGGADTQYF
TRBV11-2,TRBJ1-1,CASSLVQGAGTEAFF